One TCR beta chain is described in this entry. For the second PCR, which ran for 7 to 11 cycles, a sample-barcoded 5' primer and a J-beta primer mix were used. TCRdb reprocessed the 5' RACE reads via MiXCR and lists one record per CDR3 protein. The profile covers approximately 880,000 distinct CDR3 sequences, with roughly 52% appearing a single time and around an eighth taken by the ten largest. CDR3 length: 13 residues. CDR1 ENHRY and CDR2 SYGVKD come from the germline V gene. The ends were cut back, 3 bases at V and 2 bases at J, with 8 bases in the middle. The data stem from a study of blood T cells in healthy people across ages.

This sequence originates from a young man in good health. This chain joins TRBV10-3 and TRBJ2-7; unclear D gene. Sequencing used blood. Written as DNA, the CDR3 is TGTGCCATCAGTGATAGGCAGGCCTACGAGCAGTACTTC. Residues: CAISDRQAYEQYF.